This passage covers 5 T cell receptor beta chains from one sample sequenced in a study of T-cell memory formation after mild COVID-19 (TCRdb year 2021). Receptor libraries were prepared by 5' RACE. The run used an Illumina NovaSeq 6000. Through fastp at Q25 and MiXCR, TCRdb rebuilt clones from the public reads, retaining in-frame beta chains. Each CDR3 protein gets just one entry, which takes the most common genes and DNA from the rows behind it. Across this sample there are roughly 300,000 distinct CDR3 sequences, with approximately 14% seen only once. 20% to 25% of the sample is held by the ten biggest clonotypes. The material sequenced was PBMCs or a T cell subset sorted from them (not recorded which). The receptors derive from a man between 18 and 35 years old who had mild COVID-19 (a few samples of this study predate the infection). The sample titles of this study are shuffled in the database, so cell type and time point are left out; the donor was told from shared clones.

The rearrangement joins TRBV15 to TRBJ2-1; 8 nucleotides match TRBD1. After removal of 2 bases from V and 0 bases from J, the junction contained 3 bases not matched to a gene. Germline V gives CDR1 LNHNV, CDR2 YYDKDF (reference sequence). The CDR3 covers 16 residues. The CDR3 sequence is CATSRLDRGSYNEQFF. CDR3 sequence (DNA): TGTGCCACCAGCAGATTAGACAGGGGCTCCTACAATGAGCAGTTCTTC.

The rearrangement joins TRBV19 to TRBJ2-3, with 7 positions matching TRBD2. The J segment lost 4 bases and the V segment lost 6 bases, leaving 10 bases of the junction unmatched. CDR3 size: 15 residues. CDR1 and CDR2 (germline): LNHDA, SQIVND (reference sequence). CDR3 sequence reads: CASSPAGRWSDTQYF. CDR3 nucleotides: TGTGCCAGTAGCCCAGCGGGGCGCTGGTCAGATACGCAGTATTTT.

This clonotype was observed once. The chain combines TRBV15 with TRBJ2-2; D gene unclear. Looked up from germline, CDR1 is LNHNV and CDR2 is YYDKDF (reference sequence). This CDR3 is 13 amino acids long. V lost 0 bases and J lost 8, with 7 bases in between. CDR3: CATSRELAGELFF. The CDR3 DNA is TGTGCCACCAGCAGAGAATTGGCTGGGGAGCTGTTTTTT.

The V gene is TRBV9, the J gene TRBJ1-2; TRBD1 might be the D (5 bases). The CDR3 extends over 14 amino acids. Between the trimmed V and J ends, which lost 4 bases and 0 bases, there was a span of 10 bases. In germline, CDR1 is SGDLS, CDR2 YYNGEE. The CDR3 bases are TGTGCCAGCAGCCGGGGCAGAGCTAACTATGGCTACACCTTC. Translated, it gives CASSRGRANYGYTF.

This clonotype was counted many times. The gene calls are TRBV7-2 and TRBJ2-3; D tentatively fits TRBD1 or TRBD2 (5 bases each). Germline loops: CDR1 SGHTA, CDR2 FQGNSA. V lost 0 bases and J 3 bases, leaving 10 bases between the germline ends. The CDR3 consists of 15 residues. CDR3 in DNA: TGTGCCAGCAGCTTAGCTGGGGGAAGGACAGATACGCAGTATTTT. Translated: CASSLAGGRTDTQYF.